Each of the 19 T cell receptor beta chains below was sequenced from the same sample in a study of Tregs in tolerant kidney transplant recipients. Method: immunoSEQ multiplex PCR; TCRdb's copy keeps in-frame clones and lacks some. This table has about 110,000 clones, roughly 90% appearing once. The starting material was CD4+ T cells from blood, obtained before the transplant. The receptors originated from a human donor who received a combined kidney and bone marrow transplant.

The chain combines TRBV6-4 with TRBJ2-2; the match to TRBD1 covers 8 bases. CDR1 is MRHNA and CDR2 is SNTAGT in the germline V gene. Unmatched junction bases numbered 1, after V lost 3 bases and J lost 4 bases. This CDR3 region has 14 residues. CDR3 nucleotide sequence: TGTGCCAGCAGTGAGACAGGGGCCACCGGGGAGCTGTTTTTT. It specifies CASSETGATGELFF.

The V and J genes are TRBV6-5 and TRBJ1-1; D is uncertain. The CDR3 has 14 residues. Trimming left V 5 bases short and J 0 bases short, with 10 bases between. Germline loops: CDR1 MNHEY, CDR2 SVGAGI. As DNA, the CDR3 is TGTGCCAGCAGTACCCCACGGGTGAACACTGAAGCTTTCTTT. The encoded protein is CASSTPRVNTEAFF.

CDR3 region: CASSIAFGRGEKLFF. The CDR3 region has the DNA TGTGCCAGTAGTATAGCCTTCGGACGGGGTGAAAAACTGTTTTTT. The chain carries TRBV19 and TRBJ1-4; D is undetermined. The V gene lost 1 base and the J gene lost 7 bases, with 13 bases spanning the gap. Germline V gene sequence: CDR1 LNHDA, CDR2 SQIVND (reference sequence). The CDR3 spans 15 residues.

V and J are TRBV7-2 and TRBJ1-1, with a possible D match to TRBD1 (5 bases). The V end was cut by 5 bases, the J end by 11 bases, with 21 bases between. Germline V gene lookup returns CDR1 SGHTA and CDR2 FQGNSA. This CDR3 spans 14 amino acids. In DNA form, the CDR3 reads TGTGCCAGCAGCGCGGGACCCCGGCGGGGGGGGGCTTTCTTT. This codes for CASSAGPRRGGAFF.

The chain carries TRBV5-1 and TRBJ2-1; 10 positions agree with TRBD2. The CDR3 length is 14 residues. The V and J ends lost 9 bases and 4 bases, in that order; junction bases with no gene match: 7. Germline CDR1 reads SGHRS; CDR2 reads YFSETQ. CDR3 bases: TGCGCCACCGCACTAGCGGGGAGTTACAATGAGCAGTTCTTC. Its protein product is CATALAGSYNEQFF.

CDR3 DNA: TGTGCCAGCAGCATAGGACAGGGGGCTAACAATGAGCAGTTCTTC. It codes for CASSIGQGANNEQFF. The rearrangement joins TRBV11-3 to TRBJ2-1; 11 nucleotides align to TRBD1. The CDR3 sequence is 15 residues long. V lost 5 bases, J lost 5 bases, and 5 bases stayed unmatched. Germline-derived CDR1 and CDR2 are SGHNT and YENEEA.

The V and J genes are TRBV7-9 and TRBJ2-7, with a weak D call TRBD1 (6 bases). V shed 1 base and J shed 0 bases, with 22 bases lying between them. This CDR3 has 19 residues. Germline lookup yields CDR1 SEHNR and CDR2 FQNEAQ (reference sequence). The CDR3 sequence is CASSLVHRAKNFSSYEQYF. The DNA for the CDR3 is TGTGCCAGCAGCTTAGTCCACAGGGCTAAAAATTTCAGCTCCTACGAGCAGTACTTC.

In DNA form, the CDR3 reads TGTGCCAGCAGTACAGGGATCACAGATACGCAGTATTTT. Protein: CASSTGITDTQYF. This rearrangement joins TRBV6-6 to TRBJ2-3, with a weak D call TRBD1 (6 bases). The CDR3 totals 13 residues. Trimming took 5 bases from V and 2 from J, leaving 8 bases between them. Germline-derived CDR1 and CDR2 are MNHNY and SVGAGI (reference sequence).

This chain connects TRBV7-2 to TRBJ1-5; a possible D gene is TRBD1 (6 bases). V lost 1 base and J lost 3, with 10 bases in between. From germline, CDR1 is SGHTA and CDR2 FQGNSA. The CDR3 extends over 15 amino acids. The CDR3 DNA is TGTGCCAGCAGCTTAGTAGCAGGGGCCAATCAGCCCCAGCATTTT. Encoded protein: CASSLVAGANQPQHF. Full variable domain (outside the CDR3, taken from reference TRBV7-2 and TRBJ1-5): GAGVSQSPSNKVTEKGKDVELRCDPISGHTALYWYRQSLGQGLEFLIYFQGNSAPDKSGLPSDRFSAERTGGSVSTLTIQRTQQEDSAVYLCASSLVAGANQPQHFGDGTRLSIL.

The genes are TRBV11-3 and TRBJ2-2; 7 bases map to TRBD2. The V gene end was trimmed by 5 bases and the J gene end by 7 bases; junction bases not matched to a gene: 10. The CDR3 runs to 15 residues. In germline, CDR1 is SGHNT, CDR2 YENEEA. CDR3 loop: CASSGREGHDGELFF. The DNA for the CDR3 is TGTGCCAGCAGCGGGAGGGAGGGCCACGACGGGGAGCTGTTTTTT. Based on the CDR3 plus reference TRBV11-3 and TRBJ2-2, the full variable domain is EAGVVQSPRYKIIEKKQPVAFWCNPISGHNTLYWYLQNLGQGPELLIRYENEEAVDDSQLPKDRFSAERLKGVDSTLKIQPAELGDSAVYLCASSGREGHDGELFFGEGSRLTVL.

This rearrangement joins TRBV25-1 to TRBJ1-1; 10 nucleotides match TRBD1. CDR3 length equals 18 residues. Trimming took 5 bases from V and 0 from J; bases not matched to a gene: 12. From germline, CDR1 is MGHDK and CDR2 SYGVNS. In nucleotides, the CDR3 is TGTGCCAGCAGTCAGGACAGGGGGGTTTTTACGATGAACACTGAAGCTTTCTTT. It yields the protein CASSQDRGVFTMNTEAFF.

V and J are TRBV6-5 and TRBJ2-7, with D possibly matching TRBD1 (6 bases). Per germline, CDR1 MNHEY and CDR2 SVGAGI. Between the trimmed V and J ends, which lost 5 bases and 9 bases, there was a span of 14 bases. This CDR3 is 12 amino acids long. CDR3 loop: CASSGPQGPQYF. CDR3 coding DNA: TGTGCCAGCAGTGGCCCACAGGGCCCGCAGTACTTC.

V usage is TRBV9 and J usage is TRBJ2-6; D may be TRBD2 (6 bases). Trimming cost V 1 base and J 0 bases, with 14 bases left between them. Germline assignment: CDR1 SGDLS and CDR2 YYNGEE. The CDR3 totals 18 residues. CDR3: CASSVPVAESSGANVLTF. CDR3 nucleotides: TGTGCCAGCAGCGTACCCGTAGCGGAAAGCTCTGGGGCCAACGTCCTGACTTTC.

The chain links TRBV10-3 to TRBJ2-1; the match to TRBD2 covers 12 bases. The CDR3 is 14 residues long. Germline CDR1 ENHRY, CDR2 SYGVKD. V was clipped by 10 bases and J by 9 bases; unmatched bases: 10. The CDR3 protein is CASRLAGESGEQFF. In DNA, the CDR3 is TGTGCCAGCAGACTAGCGGGAGAAAGCGGTGAGCAGTTCTTC.

The genes are TRBV29-1 and TRBJ2-2; 7 nucleotides match TRBD1. Germline V gene sequence: CDR1 SQVTM, CDR2 ANQGSEA. Germline trimming cut 4 bases from V and 2 bases from J; bases unmatched to any gene: 13. This CDR3 contains 17 residues. CDR3 protein: CSVGGAPGGINTGELFF. In nucleotides, the CDR3 is TGCAGCGTTGGAGGGGCGCCAGGGGGAATTAACACCGGGGAGCTGTTTTTT.

The chain recombines TRBV11-3 with TRBJ2-3; 7 bases are a match to TRBD2. This CDR3 spans 14 amino acids. V lost 0 bases, J lost 12 bases, and 9 bases stayed unmatched. CDR1 and CDR2 from the germline V gene are SGHNT and YENEEA. The CDR3 nucleotides read TGTGCCAGCAGCTTAGATCTCCGTGGGGGGGTCCAGTATTTT. Its translation is CASSLDLRGGVQYF.

V is TRBV29-1 and J is TRBJ2-3; 11 bases agree with TRBD2. The CDR3 totals 15 residues. The V gene end was trimmed by 4 bases and the J gene end by 0 bases; junction bases not matched to a gene: 3. Per germline, CDR1 SQVTM and CDR2 ANQGSEA. Written as DNA, the CDR3 is TGCAGCGTTGGCCGACTAGCGGGGAGCACAGATACGCAGTATTTT. Protein sequence: CSVGRLAGSTDTQYF.

This chain uses TRBV28 with TRBJ2-2; D is ambiguous. CDR1 and CDR2 (germline): MDHEN, SYDVKM. This CDR3 is 13 amino acids long. V was trimmed by 3 bases and J by 6 bases, leaving 8 bases between them. CDR3 residues: CASSFAPAGELFF. The CDR3 region has the DNA TGTGCCAGCAGTTTTGCTCCGGCCGGGGAGCTGTTTTTT. Supplemented by reference TRBV28 and TRBJ2-2, the full variable domain reads DVKVTQSSRYLVKRTGEKVFLECVQDMDHENMFWYRQDPGLGLRLIYFSYDVKMKEKGDIPEGYSVSREKKERFSLILESASTNQTSMYLCASSFAPAGELFFGEGSRLTVL.

The rearrangement uses TRBV6-5 and TRBJ2-5; 10 positions match TRBD1. Germline V gene data show CDR1 as MNHEY and CDR2 as SVGAGI. This CDR3 is built from 15 residues. After removal of 6 bases from V and 5 bases from J, the junction contained 9 bases not matched to a gene. CDR3 DNA sequence: TGTGCCAGCAGCCCGACCTGGACAGGGGGGGAGACCCAGTACTTC. Translating it yields CASSPTWTGGETQYF.